Listed here are 5 T cell receptor beta chains from one sample, sequenced in a study of blood T cell repertoires in COVID-19. Repertoires were generated with immunoSEQ multiplex PCR, while TCRdb's copy carries only in-frame clones and drops some. Seen here are approximately 460,000 clones, about 91% observed once, and the top ten hold roughly 1%. Sequencing was performed on peripheral blood. These receptors were taken from a man between 18 and 29 years old with COVID-19, enrolled during active disease.

The chain couples TRBV5-1 to TRBJ1-2, with 10 bases identical to TRBD1. Germline V gives CDR1 SGHRS, CDR2 YFSETQ. The CDR3 length is 15 residues. Trimming took 4 bases from V and 3 from J; bases not matched to a gene: 6. This chain's CDR3 is CASSPDGTGDYGYTF. The CDR3 nucleotides read TGCGCCAGCAGCCCGGACGGGACAGGGGACTATGGCTACACCTTC.

This clone occurred a few times. The chain has TRBV5-4 and TRBJ2-2, with D maybe TRBD1 (6 bases). Germline loops: CDR1 SGHNT, CDR2 YYREEE (reference sequence). Trimming removed 2 bases at V and 7 bases at J, with 15 bases between. The CDR3 length is 15 residues. CDR3: CASSLPGDLGGELFF. CDR3 in DNA: TGTGCCAGCAGCTTACCAGGGGACCTGGGCGGGGAGCTGTTTTTT.

V is TRBV18 and J is TRBJ2-2; D not resolved. Germline CDR1 is KGHSH and CDR2 is LQKENI. V was trimmed by 4 bases and J by 0 bases, leaving 9 bases between them. This CDR3 is 15 amino acids long. The CDR3 DNA is TGTGCCAGCTCACGCGCGGCGTCGAACACCGGGGAGCTGTTTTTT. It codes for CASSRAASNTGELFF.

J is TRBJ2-3 and V is TRBV9; maybe TRBD2 (6 bases). The CDR3 contains 15 residues. Trimming shortened V by 0 bases and J by 1 base, and 9 bases separated the two germline ends. Germline lookup yields CDR1 SGDLS and CDR2 YYNGEE. CDR3 bases: TGTGCCAGCAGCGTAGTCGGGAGAGGCACAGATACGCAGTATTTT. Translated, it gives CASSVVGRGTDTQYF.

The V and J genes are TRBV4-1 and TRBJ1-2, with TRBD1 matching over 9 bases. V dropped 1 base and J dropped 6; count of bases not matched to a gene: 9. Germline CDR1 is MGHRA and CDR2 is YSYEKL. The CDR3 runs to 16 residues. The CDR3 here is CASSQGPYRGLDGYTF. The CDR3 nucleotides read TGCGCCAGCAGCCAAGGCCCTTACAGGGGGCTTGATGGCTACACCTTC.